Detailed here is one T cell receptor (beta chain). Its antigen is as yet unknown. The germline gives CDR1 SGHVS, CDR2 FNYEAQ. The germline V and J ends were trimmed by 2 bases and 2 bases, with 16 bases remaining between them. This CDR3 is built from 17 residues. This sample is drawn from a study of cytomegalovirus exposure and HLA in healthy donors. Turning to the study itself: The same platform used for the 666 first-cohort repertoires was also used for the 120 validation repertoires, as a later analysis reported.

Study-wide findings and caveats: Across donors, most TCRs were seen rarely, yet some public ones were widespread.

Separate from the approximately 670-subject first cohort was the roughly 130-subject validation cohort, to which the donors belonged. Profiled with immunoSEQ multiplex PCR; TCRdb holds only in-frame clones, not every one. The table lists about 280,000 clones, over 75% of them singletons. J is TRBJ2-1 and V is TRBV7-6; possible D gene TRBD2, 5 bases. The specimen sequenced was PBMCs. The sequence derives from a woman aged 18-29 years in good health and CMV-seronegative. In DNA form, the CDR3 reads TGTGCCAGCAGCTTATATGGAGCGGAAGAGGCCTACAATGAGCAGTTCTTC. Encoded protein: CASSLYGAEEAYNEQFF.